The rows below give T cell receptor beta chains drawn from one sample of a study of identical twins. TCRdb reanalysed the 5' RACE reads using MiXCR and keeps one entry per CDR3 protein. The repertoire consists of around 370,000 distinct CDR3 sequences, with around 9.7% occurring once and the leading ten covering roughly 9%. The source material was naive T cells sorted from blood. The receptors originated from a woman in her forties or fifties in good health. CDR3s include the opening cysteine and the closing phenylalanine or tryptophan. A D gene is named only where the DNA matches it firmly. Clone size, where shown, is once, few, many, or a class for clones that have expanded.

j_call: TRBJ2-1
clone_size: .
d_call: .
v_call: TRBV5-1
cdr3_aa: CASSLGSAALNNNEQFF
cdr3_nt: TGCGCCAGCAGCTTGGGATCGGCGGCGTTAAACAACAATGAGCAGTTCTTC

j_call: TRBJ2-1
clone_size: few
d_call: .
v_call: TRBV20-1
cdr3_aa: CSAFLRSSYNEQFF
cdr3_nt: TGCAGTGCCTTCCTAAGAAGCTCCTACAATGAGCAGTTCTTC

j_call: TRBJ2-7
clone_size: .
d_call: .
v_call: TRBV5-1
cdr3_aa: CASSLGVSGGEQYF
cdr3_nt: TGCGCCAGCAGCTTGGGGGTCTCTGGGGGCGAGCAGTACTTC

j_call: TRBJ2-5
clone_size: .
d_call: .
v_call: TRBV10-3
cdr3_aa: CAIRGGPQETQYF
cdr3_nt: TGTGCCATCAGGGGGGGCCCCCAAGAGACCCAGTACTTC

j_call: TRBJ2-1
clone_size: few
d_call: TRBD2
v_call: TRBV7-9
cdr3_aa: CASGREGEQFF
cdr3_nt: TGTGCCAGCGGGAGGGAGGGGGAGCAGTTCTTC

j_call: TRBJ2-5
clone_size: few
d_call: TRBD1
v_call: TRBV10-1
cdr3_aa: CASSETTGGRETQYF
cdr3_nt: TGCGCCAGCAGTGAGACGACAGGGGGCCGGGAGACCCAGTACTTC

j_call: TRBJ2-7
clone_size: .
d_call: TRBD2
v_call: TRBV20-1
cdr3_aa: CSARGEGVVYEQYF
cdr3_nt: TGCAGTGCTAGAGGGGAGGGAGTAGTATACGAGCAGTACTTC

j_call: TRBJ2-1
clone_size: .
d_call: .
v_call: TRBV30
cdr3_aa: CAWSPPGNEQFF
cdr3_nt: TGTGCCTGGAGCCCGCCGGGTAATGAGCAGTTCTTC

j_call: TRBJ2-2
clone_size: .
d_call: TRBD2
v_call: TRBV20-1
cdr3_aa: CSARTSGRHQTGELFF
cdr3_nt: TGCAGTGCTCGGACTAGCGGGAGGCACCAAACCGGGGAGCTGTTTTTT

j_call: TRBJ1-1
clone_size: many
d_call: .
v_call: TRBV12-3/TRBV12-4
cdr3_aa: CASSPGQRNTEAFF
cdr3_nt: TGTGCCAGCAGTCCTGGACAGAGAAACACTGAAGCTTTCTTT

j_call: TRBJ2-1
clone_size: .
d_call: TRBD1
v_call: TRBV15
cdr3_aa: CATSRPPGQGPYNEQFF
cdr3_nt: TGTGCCACCAGCAGGCCTCCGGGACAGGGACCCTACAATGAGCAGTTCTTC

j_call: TRBJ2-3
clone_size: many
d_call: .
v_call: TRBV10-3
cdr3_aa: CAIQRAGPERMANENTQYF
cdr3_nt: TGTGCCATCCAACGGGCGGGACCCGAAAGAATGGCCAACGAGAATACGCAGTATTTT

j_call: TRBJ2-2
clone_size: .
d_call: .
v_call: TRBV6-5
cdr3_aa: CASSTGHVGGELFF
cdr3_nt: TGTGCCAGCAGTACGGGACATGTCGGCGGGGAGCTGTTTTTT

j_call: TRBJ2-7
clone_size: many
d_call: .
v_call: TRBV29-1
cdr3_aa: CSVEVRGEQYF
cdr3_nt: TGCAGCGTTGAAGTCAGGGGCGAGCAGTACTTC

j_call: TRBJ1-2
clone_size: many
d_call: .
v_call: TRBV25-1
cdr3_aa: CASSFTTGPYGYTF
cdr3_nt: TGTGCCAGCAGTTTTACAACGGGGCCCTATGGCTACACCTTC

j_call: TRBJ1-1
clone_size: many
d_call: .
v_call: TRBV3-1
cdr3_aa: CASSQTGTEAFF
cdr3_nt: TGTGCCAGCAGCCAAACCGGGACAGAAGCTTTCTTT

j_call: TRBJ1-3
clone_size: .
d_call: .
v_call: TRBV5-5
cdr3_aa: CASRPTAGQVPGNTIYF
cdr3_nt: TGTGCCAGCAGACCCACTGCTGGTCAGGTCCCCGGAAACACCATATATTTT

j_call: TRBJ2-1
clone_size: .
d_call: .
v_call: TRBV6-2/TRBV6-3
cdr3_aa: CACKGEVYNEQFF
cdr3_nt: TGTGCCTGCAAGGGAGAGGTATACAATGAGCAGTTCTTC

j_call: TRBJ1-5
clone_size: few
d_call: TRBD1
v_call: TRBV20-1
cdr3_aa: CSARGPGQVDSNQPQHF
cdr3_nt: TGCAGTGCTAGAGGTCCGGGACAGGTTGATAGCAATCAGCCCCAGCATTTT

j_call: TRBJ2-1
clone_size: .
d_call: TRBD2
v_call: TRBV7-9
cdr3_aa: CASKMGLNEQFF
cdr3_nt: TGTGCCAGCAAAATGGGACTAAATGAGCAGTTCTTC

j_call: TRBJ2-1
clone_size: few
d_call: TRBD2
v_call: TRBV6-5
cdr3_aa: CASRRLAGGLSTYNEQFF
cdr3_nt: TGTGCCAGCAGGAGACTAGCGGGAGGTCTTTCCACCTACAATGAGCAGTTCTTC

j_call: TRBJ2-7
clone_size: few
d_call: TRBD1
v_call: TRBV5-1
cdr3_aa: CASSFSLRDRGPTLSEQYF
cdr3_nt: TGCGCCAGCAGCTTCTCCCTCCGGGACAGGGGGCCTACCCTTTCCGAGCAGTACTTC

j_call: TRBJ2-5
clone_size: few
d_call: TRBD2
v_call: TRBV27
cdr3_aa: CASRPGLAGVGTQYF
cdr3_nt: TGTGCCAGCAGGCCGGGACTAGCGGGAGTGGGGACCCAGTACTTC

j_call: TRBJ2-3
clone_size: .
d_call: TRBD2
v_call: TRBV4-2
cdr3_aa: CASSQGEGLGTDTQYF
cdr3_nt: TGTGCCAGCAGCCAAGGGGAGGGCTTGGGCACAGATACGCAGTATTTT

j_call: TRBJ2-3
clone_size: many
d_call: .
v_call: TRBV20-1
cdr3_aa: CSAYPFRRKEDTQYF
cdr3_nt: TGCAGTGCTTACCCGTTTAGGAGGAAGGAGGATACGCAGTATTTT

j_call: TRBJ2-7
clone_size: .
d_call: TRBD1
v_call: TRBV10-2
cdr3_aa: CASSARGSYEQYF
cdr3_nt: TGCGCCAGCAGTGCCAGGGGGTCCTACGAGCAGTACTTC

j_call: TRBJ2-1
clone_size: .
d_call: TRBD2
v_call: TRBV5-4
cdr3_aa: CASTPGLVYNEQFF
cdr3_nt: TGTGCCAGCACCCCGGGACTAGTTTACAATGAGCAGTTCTTC

j_call: TRBJ2-7
clone_size: few
d_call: .
v_call: TRBV27
cdr3_aa: CASSRSGSYEQYF
cdr3_nt: TGTGCCAGCAGCCGTAGCGGTTCCTACGAGCAGTACTTC

j_call: TRBJ2-2
clone_size: once
d_call: .
v_call: TRBV6-2/TRBV6-3
cdr3_aa: CASSRILSGELFF
cdr3_nt: TGTGCCAGCAGTCGGATACTTTCCGGGGAGCTGTTTTTT

j_call: TRBJ2-2
clone_size: many
d_call: TRBD2
v_call: TRBV5-1
cdr3_aa: CASEITGGSTGELFF
cdr3_nt: TGCGCCAGCGAAATAACGGGAGGGTCCACCGGGGAGCTGTTTTTT

j_call: TRBJ2-7
clone_size: few
d_call: .
v_call: TRBV10-2
cdr3_aa: CASEPLRAGNYEQYF
cdr3_nt: TGCGCCAGCGAACCCCTCCGTGCCGGGAACTACGAGCAGTACTTC

j_call: TRBJ1-1
clone_size: few
d_call: .
v_call: TRBV3-1
cdr3_aa: CASSRRGRENTEAFF
cdr3_nt: TGTGCCAGCAGCCGCCGCGGGAGGGAAAACACTGAAGCTTTCTTT

j_call: TRBJ2-7
clone_size: .
d_call: TRBD2
v_call: TRBV4-1
cdr3_aa: CASSLLAGGPHEQYF
cdr3_nt: TGCGCCAGCAGCCTGTTAGCGGGAGGGCCCCACGAGCAGTACTTC

j_call: TRBJ2-3
clone_size: many
d_call: TRBD2
v_call: TRBV6-5
cdr3_aa: CASSYTGLAGGNTQYF
cdr3_nt: TGTGCCAGCAGTTACACGGGGCTAGCGGGGGGGAATACGCAGTATTTT

j_call: TRBJ1-5
clone_size: many
d_call: .
v_call: TRBV28
cdr3_aa: CASSLRGMGNQPQHF
cdr3_nt: TGTGCCAGCAGTTTACGAGGTATGGGTAATCAGCCCCAGCATTTT

j_call: TRBJ2-2
clone_size: many
d_call: TRBD2
v_call: TRBV12-3/TRBV12-4
cdr3_aa: CASPGLAGVDTGELFF
cdr3_nt: TGTGCCAGCCCTGGCCTTGCGGGAGTGGACACCGGGGAGCTGTTTTTT

j_call: TRBJ2-5
clone_size: many
d_call: .
v_call: TRBV3-1
cdr3_aa: CASSQELETQYF
cdr3_nt: TGTGCCAGCAGCCAAGAGCTGGAGACCCAGTACTTC

j_call: TRBJ2-5
clone_size: many
d_call: TRBD2
v_call: TRBV4-1
cdr3_aa: CASRQAGTRSQETQYF
cdr3_nt: TGCGCCAGCAGACAGGCCGGGACTAGGAGCCAAGAGACCCAGTACTTC

j_call: TRBJ1-4
clone_size: few
d_call: .
v_call: TRBV10-3
cdr3_aa: CAISELRDQNEKLFF
cdr3_nt: TGTGCCATCAGTGAGTTGCGGGACCAGAATGAAAAACTGTTTTTT

j_call: TRBJ1-1
clone_size: many
d_call: TRBD1
v_call: TRBV29-1
cdr3_aa: CSVDPGGQNTEAFF
cdr3_nt: TGCAGCGTTGATCCAGGGGGGCAGAACACTGAAGCTTTCTTT

j_call: TRBJ2-7
clone_size: .
d_call: .
v_call: TRBV27
cdr3_aa: CASSLSRGGGQSSYEQYF
cdr3_nt: TGTGCCAGCAGTTTATCGAGGGGGGGCGGCCAATCTTCCTACGAGCAGTACTTC

j_call: TRBJ1-3
clone_size: .
d_call: .
v_call: TRBV19
cdr3_aa: CARLRRGGRNTIYF
cdr3_nt: TGTGCCAGACTTAGGAGGGGGGGAAGAAACACCATATATTTT

j_call: TRBJ2-1
clone_size: .
d_call: TRBD2
v_call: TRBV7-9
cdr3_aa: CASSPPGTTVYNEQFF
cdr3_nt: TGTGCCAGCAGCCCCCCCGGGACTACCGTTTACAATGAGCAGTTCTTC

j_call: TRBJ2-1
clone_size: .
d_call: .
v_call: TRBV25-1
cdr3_aa: CASSGKRAGPYNEQFF
cdr3_nt: TGTGCCAGCAGTGGGAAAAGGGCGGGACCCTACAATGAGCAGTTCTTC

j_call: TRBJ2-5
clone_size: .
d_call: .
v_call: TRBV27
cdr3_aa: CASSLFGGQETQYF
cdr3_nt: TGTGCCAGCAGTTTGTTCGGGGGCCAAGAGACCCAGTACTTC